This T cell receptor (beta chain) was identified during a study of T cell responses to AZD1222 COVID-19 vaccine (dated by TCRdb to the early 2020s). For context, the study as a whole: A total of 230 to 250 trial participants underwent TCR sequencing, of whom more than 200 had received two doses of AZD1222 and 26 had received two doses of the MenACWY control vaccine. Trial participants were enrolled by age into 18-55, 56-69 and 70-plus year subgroups, with about 150, 28 and 57 TCR-sequenced participants respectively.

On this clone itself: What this receptor recognizes is not known.

The CDR3 regions of human TCRbeta chains were analyzed by immunosequencing. On the authors' methods: Repertoire TCRs were matched against a reference library of SARS-CoV-2-specific TCRs generated with the MIRA antigen-specificity platform. Breadth was defined as the fraction of unique TCRs that were SARS-CoV-2-associated, and depth was defined as the fraction of total T cells that were SARS-CoV-2-associated. Using the MIRA data, every spike-specific TCR was mapped to the spike region that the TCR reacted to and assigned to either a CD4 or a CD8 class. Log10-transformed breadth and depth values were compared by one-way ANOVA with Sidak's multiple comparisons tests. TCRdb limited this immuneACCESS table to in-frame rearrangements with V and J called. A share of clones is missing; checked studies link under half to unresolved V genes, and the rest is unexplained. That table furnishes V, J and clone size, whereas the DNA furnished D and trimming. The record for this sample contains over 120,000 clones. The ten largest clones represent under 2.5% of the sample.

Overall study results and their limits: Spike-specific TCR breadth and depth rose significantly after two AZD1222 doses compared with day 0 and with MenACWY recipients. Vaccine-associated CD4 TCRs spanned the whole spike protein, with dominant responses in regions 160-218 and 743-854. Participants were mostly white British and included more females than males, and it was suggested by the authors that clonal diversity may have been underestimated. Reportedly, almost half of the unique spike-specific TCRs recognized epitopes lying outside the regions that are mutated in the B.1.351 and B.1.1.7 variants. In the small 56-69-year group, the increase in depth fell short of significance, most likely because of low power. Because no samples from the day 14 peak response were available, repertoires could be characterized only after the peak T cell response. Only 5 to 7 AZD1222 recipients were SARS-CoV-2 seropositive at baseline, limiting conclusions about previously exposed vaccinees.

In light of the paper, this sample's time point label describes: baseline before first vaccination. The vaccinee samples were drawn from two UK trials, COV001 and COV002, one of which was a single-blind randomized controlled phase 2/3 trial testing AZD1222 (ChAdOx1 nCoV-19) in healthy adults. For TCRbeta chain sequencing, PBMC samples from trial participants were taken at day 0 and at day 28 after the second dose. The germline V gene specifies MDHEN as CDR1 and SYDVKM as CDR2. Cut back by 2 bases and 6 bases, the V and J ends lie 5 bases apart. CDR3 length: 13 amino acids, cysteine to phenylalanine. Kept here is only the CDR3 DNA, which spans 39 bases and is read in frame from base 1.

Sequenced sample: peripheral blood. This TCR came from an adult in good health. The V gene is TRBV28 and the J gene is TRBJ1-6, with the identity of the D gene unclear. In nucleotides, the sequence is TGTGCCAGCAGTTTACAACGTAATTCACCCCTCCACTTT. It specifies CASSLQRNSPLHF.